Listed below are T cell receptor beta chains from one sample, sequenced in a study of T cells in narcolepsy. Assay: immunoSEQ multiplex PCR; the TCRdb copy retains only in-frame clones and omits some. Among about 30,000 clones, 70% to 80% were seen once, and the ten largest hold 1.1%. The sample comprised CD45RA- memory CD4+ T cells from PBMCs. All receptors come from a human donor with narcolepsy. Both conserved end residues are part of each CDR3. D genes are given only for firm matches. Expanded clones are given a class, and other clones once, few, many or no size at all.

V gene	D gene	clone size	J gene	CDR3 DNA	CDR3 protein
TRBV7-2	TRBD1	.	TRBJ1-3	TGTGCCAGCAGCTCGTGGACAGGAGGAAACACCATATATTTT	CASSSWTGGNTIYF
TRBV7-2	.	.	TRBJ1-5	TGTGCCAGCAGCTTAGTTCCGGCAGGGATGGGCAATCAGCCCCAGCATTTT	CASSLVPAGMGNQPQHF
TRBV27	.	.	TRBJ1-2	TGTGCCAGCAGTTTATTGCCGGGGCTCGATGGCTACACCTTC	CASSLLPGLDGYTF
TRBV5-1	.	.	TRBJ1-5	TGCGCCAGCAGCTTGGGCACGGGCAATCAGCCCCAGCATTTT	CASSLGTGNQPQHF
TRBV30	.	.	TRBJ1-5	TGTGCCTGGAGTAACCAGGGAGATCAGCCCCAGCATTTT	CAWSNQGDQPQHF
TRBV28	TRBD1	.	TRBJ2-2	TGTGCCAGCAGACAACCACCCGGGACAGGGATCACCGGGGAGCTGTTTTTT	CASRQPPGTGITGELFF
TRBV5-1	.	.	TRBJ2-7	TGCGCCAGCAGCTTGGGTAAAGGGGGTCTCGAGCAGTACTTC	CASSLGKGGLEQYF
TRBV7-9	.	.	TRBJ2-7	TGTGCCAGCAGCTTACGACAGGGGAGGGACGAGCAGTACTTC	CASSLRQGRDEQYF
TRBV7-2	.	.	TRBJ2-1	TGTGCCAGCAGTCAGCCGCCGGGACCTTTCTTCTTC	CASSQPPGPFFF
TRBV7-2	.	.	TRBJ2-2	TGTGCCAGCAGCCTGCCGGGGCTCGGGGAGCTGTTTTTT	CASSLPGLGELFF
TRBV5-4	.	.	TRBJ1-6	TGTGCCAGCAGCTTAGAGGGACGGAGATCCTATAATTCACCCCTCCACTTT	CASSLEGRRSYNSPLHF
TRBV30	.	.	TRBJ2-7	TGTGCCTGGAGTGTAGGGCGACGTGGGGAGCAGTACTTC	CAWSVGRRGEQYF
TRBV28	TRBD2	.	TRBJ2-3	TGTGCCAGCAGTTCTAGCGGGACATCCACAGATACGCAGTATTTT	CASSSSGTSTDTQYF
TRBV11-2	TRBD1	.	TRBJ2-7	TGTGCCAGCAGCCTCCCACCGGGACAGGGAAAATACGAGCAGTACTTC	CASSLPPGQGKYEQYF
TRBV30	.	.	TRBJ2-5	TGTGCCTGGAGTGGCGGGATTCAAGAGACCCAGTACTTC	CAWSGGIQETQYF
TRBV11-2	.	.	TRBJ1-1	TGTGCCAGCAGCCGTGGTCTGAACACTGAAGCTTTCTTT	CASSRGLNTEAFF
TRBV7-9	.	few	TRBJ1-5	TGTGCCAGCAGCTTAGCCGGGGACAGCAATCAGCCCCAGCATTTT	CASSLAGDSNQPQHF
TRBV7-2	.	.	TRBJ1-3	TGTGCCAGCAGCCCTATCCCGGGATCGGGAAACACCATATATTTT	CASSPIPGSGNTIYF
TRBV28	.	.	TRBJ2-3	TGTGCCAGCAGTTTGGGCCGGACAGATACGCAGTATTTT	CASSLGRTDTQYF
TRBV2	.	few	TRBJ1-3	TGTGCCAGCAGTGAAGGCAGGGCCTTCGGTGGAAACACCATATATTTT	CASSEGRAFGGNTIYF
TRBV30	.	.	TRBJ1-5	TGTGCCTGGAGTGCACAGGGAAATCAGCCCCAGCATTTT	CAWSAQGNQPQHF
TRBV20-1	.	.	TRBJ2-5	TGCAGTGCGGGTTGGCAAGAGACCCAGTACTTC	CSAGWQETQYF
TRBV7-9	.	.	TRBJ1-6	TGTGCCAGCAGCAAAGCAGGGAATTCACCCCTTCACTTT	CASSKAGNSPLHF
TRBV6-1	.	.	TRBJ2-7	TGTGCCAGCAGCCTGACAGTAAGCGAGCAGTACTTC	CASSLTVSEQYF
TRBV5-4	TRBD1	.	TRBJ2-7	TGTGCCAGCAGCTTGTCTGGACAGGGGTCCGCGAGAGAGCAGTACTTC	CASSLSGQGSAREQYF
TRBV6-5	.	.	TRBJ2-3	TGTGCCAGCAGACGACCAGCCACAGATACGCAGTATTTT	CASRRPATDTQYF